The 24 T cell receptor beta chains below come from one sample, sequenced in a study of cytomegalovirus exposure and HLA in healthy donors. The PCR contained 60 Vbeta and 13 Jbeta primers. Measured with immunoSEQ multiplex PCR; TCRdb has only the in-frame clones, and not every one. The sample carries under 130,000 clones, roughly 80% recorded once. The sample comprised PBMCs. The receptors come from a female donor in good health and CMV-seropositive.

A single count supports this clone. The chain recombines TRBV7-3 with TRBJ1-1; tentative D call: TRBD1 (5 bases). The CDR3 is 17 amino acids. Germline lookup yields CDR1 SGHTA and CDR2 FQGTGA. V dropped 2 bases and J dropped 6 bases, with 22 bases sitting between them. The CDR3 is CASSLDVSVPLGAEAFF. CDR3 bases: TGTGCCAGCAGCTTAGATGTTTCCGTACCCTTAGGGGCTGAAGCTTTCTTT.

The CDR3 sequence is CASSLAGGPVSEQYF. CDR3 in DNA: TGTGCCAGCAGCTTAGCGGGAGGGCCCGTAAGTGAGCAGTACTTC. The chain is built from TRBV11-2 and TRBJ2-7; 8 bases are a match to TRBD2. Trimming cost V 1 base and J 7 bases; bases outside gene matches: 9. From germline, CDR1 is SGHAT and CDR2 FQNNGV. The CDR3 has 15 residues.

The rearrangement joins TRBV27 to TRBJ1-2; D gene uncertain. Germline CDR1 is MNHEY and CDR2 is SMNVEV (reference sequence). The CDR3 has 13 residues. V dropped 5 bases and J dropped 4 bases, with 11 bases sitting between them. In DNA form, the CDR3 reads TGTGCCAGCAGTCGTCGCGGTTCCTATGGCTACACCTTC. Translated, it gives CASSRRGSYGYTF.

This clone was found a few times. V is TRBV5-5 and J is TRBJ2-3; 7 bases match TRBD2. This CDR3 spans 15 amino acids. V lost 4 bases and J lost 3; bases outside the gene matches: 8. Germline lookup yields CDR1 SGHKS and CDR2 YYEKEE (reference sequence). The CDR3 DNA reads as TGTGCCAGCAGCCGGGATGGGGGAGGGACAGATACGCAGTATTTT. The encoded protein is CASSRDGGGTDTQYF.

This sequence joins TRBV15 and TRBJ2-7, with D possibly being TRBD1 (6 bases). The CDR3 spans 15 residues. CDR1 LNHNV and CDR2 YYDKDF come from the germline V gene (reference sequence). The ends were cut back, 0 bases at V and 1 base at J, with 10 bases in the middle. CDR3 loop: CATSREPQGSYEQYF. The DNA for the CDR3 is TGTGCCACCAGCAGAGAGCCCCAGGGGTCCTACGAGCAGTACTTC.

The chain is built from TRBV19 and TRBJ2-7; no definite D call. The CDR3 consists of 14 residues. CDR1 is LNHDA and CDR2 is SQIVND in the germline V gene (reference sequence). Trimming stripped 1 base from V and 5 bases from J, with 12 bases between. CDR3 loop: CASSIVGRINEQYF. CDR3 DNA: TGTGCCAGTAGTATAGTGGGCAGGATCAACGAGCAGTACTTC.

This clone was detected only a few times. The genes are TRBV25-1 and TRBJ1-3, with D maybe TRBD1 (6 bases). Trimming shortened V by 2 bases and J by 3 bases, and 11 bases separated the two germline ends. The CDR3 runs to 15 residues. Germline values: CDR1 MGHDK, CDR2 SYGVNS. The CDR3 nucleotides read TGTGCCAGCAGTGAAATGGGGGCGGGTGGAAACACCATATATTTT. Amino acids: CASSEMGAGGNTIYF.

This clone was detected once. This rearrangement joins TRBV28 to TRBJ2-7; 12 nucleotides agree with TRBD2. The germline gives CDR1 MDHEN, CDR2 SYDVKM. With V trimmed by 5 bases and J by 0 bases, 17 bases remained unmatched. The CDR3 sequence is 20 residues long. The DNA of the CDR3 is TGTGCCAGCAGTGGTCTTTTCGCCGGACTAGCGGGGCCCGACTCCTACGAGCAGTACTTC. This codes for CASSGLFAGLAGPDSYEQYF.

The count of this clone is one. The chain uses TRBV18 and TRBJ2-2; no firm D call. Trimming removed 2 bases at V and 4 bases at J, with 14 bases between. This CDR3 spans 16 amino acids. Germline loops: CDR1 KGHSH, CDR2 LQKENI. The CDR3 nucleotides are TGTGCCAGCTCACCAGACCTTAGCACCAGCACCGGGGAGCTGTTTTTT. It specifies CASSPDLSTSTGELFF.

The chain is built from TRBV7-3 and TRBJ2-3, with 9 bases identical to TRBD2. This CDR3 region has 17 residues. The V gene end was trimmed by 6 bases and the J gene end by 1 base; junction bases not matched to a gene: 11. Looked up from germline, CDR1 is SGHTA and CDR2 is FQGTGA. The CDR3 is CASRVNWTSDRTDTQYF. The CDR3 DNA reads TGTGCCAGCAGAGTCAATTGGACTAGCGATCGCACAGATACGCAGTATTTT.

The CDR3 region is CASSPDRASGNTIYF. CDR3 coding DNA: TGTGCCAGCTCACCAGACAGGGCTTCTGGAAACACCATATATTTT. This chain links TRBV18 with TRBJ1-3; 7 bases fit TRBD1. The germline V gene has CDR1 KGHSH and CDR2 LQKENI. The CDR3 totals 15 residues. Unmatched junction bases numbered 2, after V lost 2 bases and J lost 1 base.

The chain joins TRBV10-2 to TRBJ1-5; D call uncertain. The CDR3 is 13 residues long. V lost 8 bases and J 4 bases, leaving 12 bases between the germline ends. Germline V gene lookup returns CDR1 WSHSY and CDR2 SAAADI. CDR3: CASGRTQNQPQHF. The CDR3 DNA follows: TGCGCCAGCGGGAGGACTCAGAATCAGCCCCAGCATTTT.

The table lists this clone with a count of one. This sequence joins TRBV6-1 and TRBJ1-1, with D possibly TRBD1 on 6 matching bases. Trimming took off 2 bases at V and 3 bases at J, with 19 bases between the two ends. The germline V gene has CDR1 MNHNS and CDR2 SASEGT. The CDR3 length is 17 residues. The CDR3 here is CASSESWAGVLDTEAFF. For the CDR3, the DNA is TGTGCCAGCAGTGAAAGTTGGGCAGGGGTGTTGGACACTGAAGCTTTCTTT.

V gene TRBV19 combines with J gene TRBJ1-6, with D perhaps matching TRBD1 (5 bases). The CDR3 runs to 13 residues. V lost 9 bases and J lost 9, with 15 bases in between. Germline values: CDR1 LNHDA, CDR2 SQIVND (reference sequence). The DNA of the CDR3 is TGTGCCAGCCTAGGGGTTCGCGGTTCACCCCTCCACTTT. Translating gives CASLGVRGSPLHF.

The rearrangement links TRBV28 to TRBJ2-5; D unresolved. Germline CDR1 and CDR2: MDHEN and SYDVKM. V shed 6 bases and J shed 5 bases, with 4 bases lying between them. CDR3 size: 10 residues. Here the CDR3 DNA reads TGTGCCAGCAGATCTGAGACCCAGTACTTC. Translation: CASRSETQYF.

This rearrangement joins TRBV23-1 to TRBJ2-3; 14 bases align to TRBD2. TRBV23-1 is an open reading frame, and its role is uncertain. The CDR3 contains 21 residues. Losses at the gene ends were 4 bases for V and 0 bases for J; bases not matched to a gene: 15. The CDR3 reads CASSLSGTSGGKCSSTDTQYF. As DNA, the CDR3 is TGCGCCAGCAGTCTTTCCGGGACTAGCGGGGGAAAATGTTCTAGCACAGATACGCAGTATTTT.

In this sample, this clone turned up once. V usage is TRBV7-2 and J usage is TRBJ2-1; D gene uncertain. CDR3 length: 11 residues. In germline, CDR1 is SGHTA, CDR2 FQGNSA. The V and J ends lost 7 bases and 10 bases respectively, with 11 bases between them. The CDR3 sequence is CASTVYGEQFF. The CDR3 coding sequence is TGTGCCAGCACCGTGTACGGGGAGCAGTTCTTC.

Notes on this clone: Relative to the germline gene, one junction end is altered; a read error may explain this. The V call is TRBV7-9, the J call TRBJ2-7; 7 bases fit TRBD1. This CDR3 has 15 amino acids. Germline CDR1 is SEHNR and CDR2 is FQNEAQ (reference sequence). The CDR3 region has the DNA TGTTCCAGCAGCTTATTCGGGGACAGTACCTACGAGCAGTACTTC. Translated, it gives CSSSLFGDSTYEQYF.

The V and J genes are TRBV5-4 and TRBJ1-2, with a weak D call TRBD1 (6 bases). Germline V CDR1 and CDR2: SGHNT, YYREEE (reference sequence). The V end lost 4 bases, the J end lost 5 bases, and 12 bases lay between the germline ends. The CDR3 runs to 13 residues. The CDR3: CASSTPQGYGYTF. The CDR3 DNA sequence: TGTGCCAGCAGCACCCCCCAGGGGTATGGCTACACCTTC.

This clone showed up just once. Here the CDR3 DNA reads TGTGCCAGCGCCAGCAAGGGACTTCTGAACACCGGGGAGCTGTTTTTT. Protein sequence: CASASKGLLNTGELFF. This chain joins TRBV19 and TRBJ2-2; maybe TRBD2 (6 bases). The CDR3 sequence is 16 residues long. The germline gives CDR1 LNHDA, CDR2 SQIVND (reference sequence). Between the trimmed V and J ends, which lost 9 bases and 1 base, there was a span of 18 bases. Drawing the rest from reference TRBV19 and TRBJ2-2, the complete variable domain is DGGITQSPKYLFRKEGQNVTLSCEQNLNHDAMYWYRQDPGQGLRLIYYSQIVNDFQKGDIAEGYSVSREKKESFPLTVTSAQKNPTAFYLCASASKGLLNTGELFFGEGSRLTVL.

This clone showed up just a few times. This sample also contains other DNA sequences that code for the same CDR3. This sequence joins TRBV29-1 and TRBJ1-4; 10 positions agree with TRBD1. The V gene's germline CDR1 is SQVTM and CDR2 ANQGSEA. The CDR3 spans 12 residues. Trimming removed 5 bases from V and 8 bases from J; junction bases left unmatched: 2. The CDR3: CSVRDRGEKLFF. The DNA for the CDR3 is TGCAGCGTTCGGGACAGGGGAGAAAAACTGTTTTTT.

The V gene is TRBV9, the J gene TRBJ2-3; no reliable D call. The CDR3 contains 17 residues. The V end was cut by 6 bases, the J end by 0 bases, with 20 bases between. Germline-derived CDR1 and CDR2 are SGDLS and YYNGEE. This CDR3 is CASIHPTNSPSTDTQYF. DNA for the CDR3: TGTGCCAGCATCCATCCTACGAATTCCCCGAGCACAGATACGCAGTATTTT.

The CDR3 sequence is CASSQISGGARDEQFF. The DNA for the CDR3 is TGTGCCAGCAGCCAAATTAGCGGGGGGGCCAGGGATGAGCAGTTCTTC. This sequence joins TRBV4-2 and TRBJ2-1; 11 bases are a match to TRBD2. This CDR3 is 16 amino acids long. V lost 2 bases, J lost 8 bases, and 8 bases stayed unmatched. Germline V lookup: CDR1 LGHNA, CDR2 YNFKEQ.

The chain uses TRBV7-6 and TRBJ1-3, with a weak D call TRBD1 (5 bases). Germline loops: CDR1 SGHVS, CDR2 FNYEAQ. The CDR3 loop spans 14 amino acids. The V gene lost 1 base and the J gene lost 2 bases, with 6 bases spanning the gap. In DNA, the CDR3 is TGTGCCAGCAGCTTAGGGGGGGCTGGAAACACCATATATTTT. Translating gives CASSLGGAGNTIYF.